The 8 T cell receptor beta chains listed next were all sequenced from one sample in a study of PD-L1 blockade in urothelial cancer. Time point specified: peripheral blood 6 weeks after treatment start. Libraries were prepared by immunoSEQ multiplex PCR; TCRdb keeps only in-frame clonotypes and omits some of them. In the table there are tens of thousands of clones, about nine tenths of which are singletons. This specimen consisted of PBMCs, obtained around atezolizumab (anti-PD-L1) treatment. Receptors originate from a man in his 60s with urothelial cancer.

The V gene is TRBV7-2, the J gene TRBJ1-5; no clear D gene. Per the germline V gene, CDR1 is SGHTA and CDR2 is FQGNSA. V gave up 2 bases and J gave up 7 bases, with 9 bases separating them. CDR3 length: 13 amino acids. CDR3 region: CASSLHIRQPQHF. The CDR3 DNA reads as TGTGCCAGCAGCTTACATATCCGGCAGCCCCAGCATTTT. The full variable domain, in which reference TRBV7-2 and TRBJ1-5 provide the parts outside the CDR3, is GAGVSQSPSNKVTEKGKDVELRCDPISGHTALYWYRQSLGQGLEFLIYFQGNSAPDKSGLPSDRFSAERTGGSVSTLTIQRTQQEDSAVYLCASSLHIRQPQHFGDGTRLSIL.

The J gene is TRBJ1-2, the V gene TRBV18, with TRBD1 as a possible D gene (5 bases). The CDR3 totals 15 residues. Germline CDR1 is KGHSH and CDR2 is LQKENI. With 0 bases removed from V and 1 base from J, the gap between germline ends came to 9 bases. The CDR3 spells CASSPPPGNNYGYTF. The CDR3 DNA follows: TGTGCCAGCTCACCACCCCCAGGGAATAACTATGGCTACACCTTC.

The V and J genes are TRBV19 and TRBJ2-7; TRBD2 agrees at 10 bases. The V gene's germline CDR1 is LNHDA and CDR2 SQIVND (reference sequence). Unmatched junction bases numbered 4, after V lost 3 bases and J lost 2 bases. This CDR3 region has 15 residues. The CDR3 DNA reads TGTGCCAGTAGTATTTCGCTAGCGGGAGCCTACGAGCAGTACTTC. Amino acids: CASSISLAGAYEQYF.

The chain carries TRBV28 and TRBJ2-1, with D unresolved. The CDR3 sequence is 15 residues long. Trimming stripped 9 bases from V and 3 bases from J, with 18 bases between. The germline CDR1 and CDR2 sequences are MDHEN and SYDVKM. The CDR3 loop is CASNPHQWSYNEQFF. The CDR3 nucleotides read TGTGCCAGTAATCCCCACCAATGGAGCTACAATGAGCAGTTCTTC. The whole variable domain, filled in from reference TRBV28 and TRBJ2-1, reads DVKVTQSSRYLVKRTGEKVFLECVQDMDHENMFWYRQDPGLGLRLIYFSYDVKMKEKGDIPEGYSVSREKKERFSLILESASTNQTSMYLCASNPHQWSYNEQFFGPGTRLTVL.

The chain has TRBV23-1 and TRBJ2-6; 8 bases fit TRBD1. TRBV23-1 is noted as an ORF with a role that remains uncertain. This CDR3 comprises 17 residues. V was pared by 5 bases and J by 2 bases, with 8 bases of the junction left unmatched. The CDR3 spells CASSSRQGRAGANVLTF. The DNA for the CDR3 is TGCGCCAGCAGTTCCAGACAGGGGCGCGCTGGGGCCAACGTCCTGACTTTC.

This chain links TRBV7-8 with TRBJ2-3; 9 bases are shared with TRBD2. V lost 5 bases, J lost 8 bases, and 5 bases stayed unmatched. Germline loops: CDR1 SGHVS, CDR2 FQNEAQ. CDR3 length: 13 residues. CDR3 amino acids: CASSAAGGATQYF. The CDR3, as DNA: TGTGCCAGCAGCGCAGCGGGAGGAGCTACGCAGTATTTT. Full variable domain (remainder filled in from reference TRBV7-8 and TRBJ2-3): GAGVSQSPRYKVAKRGQDVALRCDPISGHVSLFWYQQALGQGPEFLTYFQNEAQLDKSGLPSDRFFAERPEGSVSTLKIQRTQQEDSAVYLCASSAAGGATQYFGPGTRLTVL.

The gene calls are TRBV19 and TRBJ1-1; D not certain. The CDR3 has 11 amino acids. The V and J ends lost 8 bases and 2 bases respectively, with 6 bases between them. Germline CDR1 LNHDA, CDR2 SQIVND (reference sequence). CDR3 in amino acids: CASRLNTEAFF. CDR3 nucleotide sequence: TGTGCCAGTCGTCTAAACACTGAAGCTTTCTTT.

The rearrangement joins TRBV18 to TRBJ1-1, with 11 bases that match TRBD1. CDR1 is KGHSH, CDR2 LQKENI, per germline. J lost 2 bases, V lost 5 bases, and 7 bases had no gene match. This CDR3 comprises 16 residues. CDR3 sequence (DNA): TGTGCCAGCTCAGACGGACAGGGGGCTCGAAACACTGAAGCTTTCTTT. It encodes CASSDGQGARNTEAFF.